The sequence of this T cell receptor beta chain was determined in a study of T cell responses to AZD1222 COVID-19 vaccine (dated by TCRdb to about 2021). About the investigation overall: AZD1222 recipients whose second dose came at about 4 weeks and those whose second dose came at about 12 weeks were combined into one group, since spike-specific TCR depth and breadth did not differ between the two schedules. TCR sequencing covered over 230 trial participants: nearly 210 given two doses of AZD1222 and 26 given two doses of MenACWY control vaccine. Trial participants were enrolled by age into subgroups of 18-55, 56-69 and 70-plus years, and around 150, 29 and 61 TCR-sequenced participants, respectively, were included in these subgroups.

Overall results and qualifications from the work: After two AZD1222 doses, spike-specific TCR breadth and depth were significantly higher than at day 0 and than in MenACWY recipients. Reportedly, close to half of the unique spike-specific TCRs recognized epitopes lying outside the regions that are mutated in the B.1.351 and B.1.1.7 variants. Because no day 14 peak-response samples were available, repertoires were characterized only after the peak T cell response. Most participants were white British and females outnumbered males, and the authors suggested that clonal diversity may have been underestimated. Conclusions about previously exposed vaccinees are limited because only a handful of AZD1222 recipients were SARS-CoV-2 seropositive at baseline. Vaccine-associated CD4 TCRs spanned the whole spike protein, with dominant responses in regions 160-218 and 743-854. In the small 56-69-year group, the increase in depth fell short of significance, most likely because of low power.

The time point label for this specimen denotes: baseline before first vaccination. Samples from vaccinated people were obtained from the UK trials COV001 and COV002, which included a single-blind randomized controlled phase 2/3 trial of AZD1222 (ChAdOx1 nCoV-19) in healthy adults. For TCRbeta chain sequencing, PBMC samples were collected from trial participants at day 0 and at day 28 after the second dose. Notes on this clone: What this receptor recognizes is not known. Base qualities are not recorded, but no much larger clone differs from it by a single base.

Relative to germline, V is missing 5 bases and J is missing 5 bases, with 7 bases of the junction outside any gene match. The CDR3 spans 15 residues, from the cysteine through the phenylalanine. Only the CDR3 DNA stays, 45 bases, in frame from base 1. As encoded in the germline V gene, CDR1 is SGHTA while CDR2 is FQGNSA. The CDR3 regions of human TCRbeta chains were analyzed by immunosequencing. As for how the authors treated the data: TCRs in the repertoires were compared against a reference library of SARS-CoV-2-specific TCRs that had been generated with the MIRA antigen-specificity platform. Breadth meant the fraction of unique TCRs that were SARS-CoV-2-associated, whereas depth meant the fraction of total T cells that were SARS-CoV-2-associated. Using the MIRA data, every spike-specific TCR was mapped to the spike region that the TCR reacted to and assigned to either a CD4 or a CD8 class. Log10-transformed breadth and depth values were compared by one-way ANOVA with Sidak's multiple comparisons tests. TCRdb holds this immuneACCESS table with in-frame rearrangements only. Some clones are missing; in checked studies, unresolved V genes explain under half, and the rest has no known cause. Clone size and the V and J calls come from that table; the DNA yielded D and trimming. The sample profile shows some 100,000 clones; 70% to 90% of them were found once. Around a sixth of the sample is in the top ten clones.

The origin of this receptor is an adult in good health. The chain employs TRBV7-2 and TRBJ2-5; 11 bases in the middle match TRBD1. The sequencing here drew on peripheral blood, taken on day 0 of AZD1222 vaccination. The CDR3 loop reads CASSLGGQGVETQYF. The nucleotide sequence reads TGTGCCAGCAGCCTAGGGGGACAGGGGGTGGAGACCCAGTACTTC.